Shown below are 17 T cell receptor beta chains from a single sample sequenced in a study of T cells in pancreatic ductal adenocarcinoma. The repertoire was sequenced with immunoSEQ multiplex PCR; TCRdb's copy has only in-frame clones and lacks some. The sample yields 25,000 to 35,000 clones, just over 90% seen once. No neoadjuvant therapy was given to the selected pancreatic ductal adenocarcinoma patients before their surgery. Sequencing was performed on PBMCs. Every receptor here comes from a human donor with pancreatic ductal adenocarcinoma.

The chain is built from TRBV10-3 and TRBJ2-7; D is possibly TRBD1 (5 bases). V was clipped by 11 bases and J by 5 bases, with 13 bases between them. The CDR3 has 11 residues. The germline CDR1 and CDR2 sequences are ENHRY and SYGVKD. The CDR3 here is CASAGLNEQYF. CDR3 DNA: TGTGCCTCAGCAGGGTTGAACGAGCAGTACTTC.

The CDR3 DNA reads as TGTGCCAGCAGAAACACTGAAGCTTTCTTT. Its protein product is CASRNTEAFF. The genes are TRBV6-6 and TRBJ1-1; no clear D gene. V was shortened by 6 bases and J by 2 bases, with 1 base between the two germline ends. Looked up from germline, CDR1 is MNHNY and CDR2 is SVGAGI (reference sequence). The CDR3 is 10 residues long.

CDR3 in amino acids: CASSESRGAGLEGYTF. The DNA of the CDR3 is TGTGCCAGCAGTGAATCTAGGGGGGCTGGGTTGGAGGGCTACACCTTC. V gene TRBV25-1 combines with J gene TRBJ1-2; D may be TRBD1 (6 bases). CDR3 length equals 16 residues. The ends were cut back, 1 base at V and 8 bases at J, with 20 bases in the middle. Germline V CDR1 and CDR2: MGHDK, SYGVNS.

For the CDR3, the DNA is TGTGCCAGCAGCTTCGGTCAGGGTGGGGCCGGGGAGCTGTTTTTT. It encodes CASSFGQGGAGELFF. The genes are TRBV5-5 and TRBJ2-2; perhaps TRBD1 as D (5 bases). CDR1 is SGHKS and CDR2 is YYEKEE in the germline V gene (reference sequence). The CDR3 has 15 residues. Trimming cost V 2 bases and J 6 bases, with 14 bases left between them.

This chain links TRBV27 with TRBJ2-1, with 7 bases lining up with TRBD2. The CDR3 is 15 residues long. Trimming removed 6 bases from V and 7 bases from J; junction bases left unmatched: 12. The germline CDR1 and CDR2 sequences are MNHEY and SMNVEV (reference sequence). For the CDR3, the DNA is TGTGCCAGCAGCGGGGTGGGAGGGCCTGGTAATGAGCAGTTCTTC. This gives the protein CASSGVGGPGNEQFF.

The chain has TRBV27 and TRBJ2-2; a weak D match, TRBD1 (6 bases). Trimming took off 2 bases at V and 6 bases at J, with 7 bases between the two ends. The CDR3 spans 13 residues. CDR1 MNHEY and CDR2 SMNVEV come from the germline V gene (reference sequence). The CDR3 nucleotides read TGTGCCAGCAGTTTACAGGGGTCCGGGGAGCTGTTTTTT. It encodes CASSLQGSGELFF.

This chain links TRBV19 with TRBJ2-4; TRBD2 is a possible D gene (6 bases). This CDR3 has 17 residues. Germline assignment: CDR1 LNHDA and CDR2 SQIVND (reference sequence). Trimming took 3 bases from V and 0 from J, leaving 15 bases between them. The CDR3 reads CASSIRRDGLAKNIQYF. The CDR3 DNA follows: TGTGCCAGTAGTATTCGGAGGGACGGGTTAGCCAAAAACATTCAGTACTTC.

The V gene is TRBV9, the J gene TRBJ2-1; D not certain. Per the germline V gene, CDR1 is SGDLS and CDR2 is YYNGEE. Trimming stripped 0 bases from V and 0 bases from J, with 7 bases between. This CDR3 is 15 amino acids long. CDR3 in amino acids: CASSVGLSSYNEQFF. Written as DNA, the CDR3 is TGTGCCAGCAGCGTAGGCCTTTCCTCCTACAATGAGCAGTTCTTC.

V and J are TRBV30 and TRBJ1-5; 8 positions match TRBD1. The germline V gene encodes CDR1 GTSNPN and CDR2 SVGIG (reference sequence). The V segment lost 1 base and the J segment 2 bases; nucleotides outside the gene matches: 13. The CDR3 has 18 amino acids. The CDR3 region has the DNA TGTGCCTGGAGTGCGGACCGATTCGGGACAGGACGCAATCAGCCCCAGCATTTT. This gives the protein CAWSADRFGTGRNQPQHF.

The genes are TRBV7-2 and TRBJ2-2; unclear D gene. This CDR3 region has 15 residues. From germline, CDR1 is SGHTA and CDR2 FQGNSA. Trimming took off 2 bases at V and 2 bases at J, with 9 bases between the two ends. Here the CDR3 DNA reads TGTGCCAGCAGCTTAAACACTCATAACACCGGGGAGCTGTTTTTT. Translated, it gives CASSLNTHNTGELFF.

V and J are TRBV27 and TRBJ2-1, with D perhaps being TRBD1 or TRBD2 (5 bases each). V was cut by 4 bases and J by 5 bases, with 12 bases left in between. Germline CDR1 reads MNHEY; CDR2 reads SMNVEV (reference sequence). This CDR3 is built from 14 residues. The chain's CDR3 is CASSSWDDDNEQFF. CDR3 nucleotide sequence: TGTGCCAGCAGTTCCTGGGACGACGACAATGAGCAGTTCTTC.

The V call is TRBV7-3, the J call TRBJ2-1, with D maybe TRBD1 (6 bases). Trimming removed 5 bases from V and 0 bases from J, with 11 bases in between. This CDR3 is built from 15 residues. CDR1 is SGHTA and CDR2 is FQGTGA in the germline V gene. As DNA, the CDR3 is TGTGCCAGCAGCCCGGCAGGGGCCTCCTACAATGAGCAGTTCTTC. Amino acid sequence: CASSPAGASYNEQFF.

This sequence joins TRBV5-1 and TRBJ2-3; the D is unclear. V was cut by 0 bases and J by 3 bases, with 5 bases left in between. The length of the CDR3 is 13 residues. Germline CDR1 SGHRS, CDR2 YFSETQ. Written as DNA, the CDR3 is TGCGCCAGCAGCTTGGACTCGACAGATACGCAGTATTTT. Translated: CASSLDSTDTQYF. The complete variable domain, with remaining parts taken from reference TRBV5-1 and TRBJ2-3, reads KAGVTQTPRYLIKTRGQQVTLSCSPISGHRSVSWYQQTPGQGLQFLFEYFSETQRNKGNFPGRFSGRQFSNSRSEMNVSTLELGDSALYLCASSLDSTDTQYFGPGTRLTVL.

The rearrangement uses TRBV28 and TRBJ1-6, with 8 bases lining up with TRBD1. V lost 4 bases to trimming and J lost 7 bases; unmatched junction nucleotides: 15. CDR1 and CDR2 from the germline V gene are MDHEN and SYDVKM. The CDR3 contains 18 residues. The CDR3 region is CASSSPNWTGTRNSPLHF. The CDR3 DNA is TGTGCCAGCAGTTCGCCAAATTGGACAGGGACTAGGAATTCACCCCTCCACTTT.

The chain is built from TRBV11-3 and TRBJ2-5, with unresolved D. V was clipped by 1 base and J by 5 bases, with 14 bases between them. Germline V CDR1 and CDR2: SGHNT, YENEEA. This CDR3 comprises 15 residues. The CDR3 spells CASSLVAPPGETQYF. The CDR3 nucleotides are TGTGCCAGCAGCTTAGTAGCCCCCCCCGGGGAGACCCAGTACTTC.

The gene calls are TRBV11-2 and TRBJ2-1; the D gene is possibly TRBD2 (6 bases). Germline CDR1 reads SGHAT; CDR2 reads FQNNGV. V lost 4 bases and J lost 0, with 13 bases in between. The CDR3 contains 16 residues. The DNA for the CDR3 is TGTGCCAGCAGCTCCGGGACTTTGAGCTCCTACAATGAGCAGTTCTTC. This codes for CASSSGTLSSYNEQFF. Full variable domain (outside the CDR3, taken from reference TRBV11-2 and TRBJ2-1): EAGVAQSPRYKIIEKRQSVAFWCNPISGHATLYWYQQILGQGPKLLIQFQNNGVVDDSQLPKDRFSAERLKGVDSTLKIQPAKLEDSAVYLCASSSGTLSSYNEQFFGPGTRLTVL.

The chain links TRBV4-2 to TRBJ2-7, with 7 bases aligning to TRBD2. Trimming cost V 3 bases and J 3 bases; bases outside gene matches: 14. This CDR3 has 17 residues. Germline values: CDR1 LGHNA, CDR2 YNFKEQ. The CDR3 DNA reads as TGTGCCAGCAGCCAGGCCGAAGGGGCGGGAGATCTCTACGAGCAGTACTTC. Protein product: CASSQAEGAGDLYEQYF.